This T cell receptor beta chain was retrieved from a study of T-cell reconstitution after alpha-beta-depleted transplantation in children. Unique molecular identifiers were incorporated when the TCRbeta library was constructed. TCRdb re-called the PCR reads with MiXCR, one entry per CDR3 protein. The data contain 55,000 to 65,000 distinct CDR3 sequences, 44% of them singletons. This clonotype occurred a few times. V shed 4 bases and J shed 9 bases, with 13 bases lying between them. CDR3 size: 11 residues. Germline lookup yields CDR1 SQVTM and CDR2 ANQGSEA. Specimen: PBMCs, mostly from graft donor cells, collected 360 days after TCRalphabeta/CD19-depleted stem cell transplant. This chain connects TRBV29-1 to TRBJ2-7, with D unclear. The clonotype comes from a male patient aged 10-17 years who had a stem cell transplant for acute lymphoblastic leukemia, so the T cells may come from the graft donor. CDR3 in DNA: TGCAGCGTTGGGAGCCGGGTGGGGCAGTACTTC. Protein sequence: CSVGSRVGQYF.